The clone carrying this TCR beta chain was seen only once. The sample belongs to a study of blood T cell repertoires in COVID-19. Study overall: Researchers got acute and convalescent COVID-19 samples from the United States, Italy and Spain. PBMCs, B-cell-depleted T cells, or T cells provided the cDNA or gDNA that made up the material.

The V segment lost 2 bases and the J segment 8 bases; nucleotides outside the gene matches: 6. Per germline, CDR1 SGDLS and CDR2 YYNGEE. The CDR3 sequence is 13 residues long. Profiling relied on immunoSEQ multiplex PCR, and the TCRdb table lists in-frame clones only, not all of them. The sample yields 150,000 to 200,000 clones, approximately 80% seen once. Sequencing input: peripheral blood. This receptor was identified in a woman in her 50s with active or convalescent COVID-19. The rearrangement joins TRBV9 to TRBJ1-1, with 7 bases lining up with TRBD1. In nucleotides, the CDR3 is TGTGCCAGCAGCGTTCGACAGGGTTCCGAAGCTTTCTTT. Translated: CASSVRQGSEAFF.